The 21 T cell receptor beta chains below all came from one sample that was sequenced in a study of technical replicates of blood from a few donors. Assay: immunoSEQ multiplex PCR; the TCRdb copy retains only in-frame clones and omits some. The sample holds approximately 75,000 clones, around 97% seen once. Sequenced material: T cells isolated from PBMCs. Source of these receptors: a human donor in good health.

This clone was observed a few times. DNA of the CDR3: TGTGCCACCAGCAGCGAATGGAGTCAAGAGACCCAGTACTTC. It specifies CATSSEWSQETQYF. The chain uses TRBV15 and TRBJ2-5; D gene ambiguous. V was clipped by 3 bases and J by 2 bases, with 10 bases between them. CDR3 length: 14 amino acids. Germline V gene lookup returns CDR1 LNHNV and CDR2 YYDKDF (reference sequence).

The CDR3 DNA reads as TGCGCCAGCAGCCTCGAGTTGGCGGGGAGTAGGGGAGATACGCAGTATTTT. Translated: CASSLELAGSRGDTQYF. The chain uses TRBV4-1 and TRBJ2-3; D is possibly TRBD2 (6 bases). CDR1 MGHRA and CDR2 YSYEKL come from the germline V gene. This CDR3 has 17 residues. V was trimmed by 4 bases and J by 5 bases, leaving 22 bases between them.

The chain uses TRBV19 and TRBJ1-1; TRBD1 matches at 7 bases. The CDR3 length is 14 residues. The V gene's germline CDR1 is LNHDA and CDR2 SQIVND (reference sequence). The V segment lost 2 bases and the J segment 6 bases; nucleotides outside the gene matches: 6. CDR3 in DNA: TGTGCCAGTAGTATAACAGGGGCTACCTCTGAAGCTTTCTTT. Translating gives CASSITGATSEAFF.

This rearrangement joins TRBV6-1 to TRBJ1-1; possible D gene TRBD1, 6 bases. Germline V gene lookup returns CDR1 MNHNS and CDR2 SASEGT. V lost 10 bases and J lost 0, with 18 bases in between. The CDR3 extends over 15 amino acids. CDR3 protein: CATSVKQGMNTEAFF. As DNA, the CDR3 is TGTGCCACCTCAGTAAAACAGGGCATGAACACTGAAGCTTTCTTT.

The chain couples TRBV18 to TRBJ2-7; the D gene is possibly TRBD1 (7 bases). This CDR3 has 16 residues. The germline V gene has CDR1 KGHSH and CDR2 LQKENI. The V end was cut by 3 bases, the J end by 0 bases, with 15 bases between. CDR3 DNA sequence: TGTGCCAGCTCACCCGCCAGGGGGGCGAGCTCCTACGAGCAGTACTTC. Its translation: CASSPARGASSYEQYF.

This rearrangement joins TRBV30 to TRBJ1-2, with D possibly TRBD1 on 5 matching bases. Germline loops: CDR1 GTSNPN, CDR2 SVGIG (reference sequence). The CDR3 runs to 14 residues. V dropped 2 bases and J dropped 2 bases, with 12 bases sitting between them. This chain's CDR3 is CAWSLVGANYGYTF. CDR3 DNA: TGTGCCTGGAGTTTGGTAGGGGCCAACTATGGCTACACCTTC.

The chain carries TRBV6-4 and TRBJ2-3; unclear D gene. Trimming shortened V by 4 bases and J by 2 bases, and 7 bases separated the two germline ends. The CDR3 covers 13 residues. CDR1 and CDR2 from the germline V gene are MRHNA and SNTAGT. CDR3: CASSATFTDTQYF. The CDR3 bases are TGTGCCAGCAGTGCGACTTTCACAGATACGCAGTATTTT.

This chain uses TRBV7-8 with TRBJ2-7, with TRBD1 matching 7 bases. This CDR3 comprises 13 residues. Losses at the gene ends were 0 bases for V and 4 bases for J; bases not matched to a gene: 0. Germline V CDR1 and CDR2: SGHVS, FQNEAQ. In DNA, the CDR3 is TGTGCCAGCAGCTTAGCACAGGGGTACGAGCAGTACTTC. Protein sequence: CASSLAQGYEQYF.

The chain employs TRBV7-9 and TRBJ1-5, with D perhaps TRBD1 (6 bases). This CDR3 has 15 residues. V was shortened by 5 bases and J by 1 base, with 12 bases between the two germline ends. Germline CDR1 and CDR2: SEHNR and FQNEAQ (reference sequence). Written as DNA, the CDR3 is TGTGCCAGCAGCCCCGCAGGGGAAAGCAATCAGCCCCAGCATTTT. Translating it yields CASSPAGESNQPQHF.

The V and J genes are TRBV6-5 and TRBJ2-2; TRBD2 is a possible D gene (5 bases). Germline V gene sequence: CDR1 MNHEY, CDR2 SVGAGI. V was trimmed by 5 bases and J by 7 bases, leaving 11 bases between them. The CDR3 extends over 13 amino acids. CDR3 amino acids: CASSSGSVGELFF. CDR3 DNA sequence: TGTGCCAGCAGTAGCGGCTCGGTCGGGGAGCTGTTTTTT.

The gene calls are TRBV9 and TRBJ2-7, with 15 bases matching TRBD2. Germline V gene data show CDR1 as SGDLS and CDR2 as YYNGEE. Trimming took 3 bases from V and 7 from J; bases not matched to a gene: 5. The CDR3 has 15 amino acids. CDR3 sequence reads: CASSAGLAGGSEQYF. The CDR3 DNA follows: TGTGCCAGCAGCGCGGGACTAGCGGGAGGAAGTGAGCAGTACTTC.

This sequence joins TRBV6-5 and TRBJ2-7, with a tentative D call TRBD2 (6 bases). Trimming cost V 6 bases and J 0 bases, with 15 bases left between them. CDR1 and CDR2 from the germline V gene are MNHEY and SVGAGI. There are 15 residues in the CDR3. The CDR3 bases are TGTGCCAGCAGCCAATATAGCGGTAGCTCCTACGAGCAGTACTTC. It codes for CASSQYSGSSYEQYF.

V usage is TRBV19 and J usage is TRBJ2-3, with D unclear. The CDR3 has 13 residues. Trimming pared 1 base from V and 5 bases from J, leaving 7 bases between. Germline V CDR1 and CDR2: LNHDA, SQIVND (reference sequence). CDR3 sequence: CASSIALLDTQYF. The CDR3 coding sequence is TGTGCCAGTAGTATAGCCTTACTAGATACGCAGTATTTT.

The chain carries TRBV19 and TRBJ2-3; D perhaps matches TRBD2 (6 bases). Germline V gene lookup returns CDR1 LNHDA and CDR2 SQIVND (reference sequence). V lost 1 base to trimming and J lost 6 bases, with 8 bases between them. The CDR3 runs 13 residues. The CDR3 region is CASSIVGSDTQYF. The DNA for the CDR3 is TGTGCCAGTAGTATAGTCGGGAGTGATACGCAGTATTTT.

The CDR3 nucleotides are TGTGCCAGCAGCTTAGTGGCGGGAGTATTGTACAATGAGCAGTTCTTC. This codes for CASSLVAGVLYNEQFF. V usage is TRBV7-7 and J usage is TRBJ2-1, with TRBD2 matching 7 bases. V was clipped by 1 base and J by 4 bases; unmatched bases: 7. The CDR3 loop spans 16 amino acids. Germline V gene data show CDR1 as SSHAT and CDR2 as FNYEAQ (reference sequence).

CDR3 protein: CASSHVEGTEAFF. The CDR3 DNA sequence: TGCGCCAGCAGCCATGTTGAGGGCACTGAAGCTTTCTTT. The chain joins TRBV4-1 to TRBJ1-1, with D uncertain. Germline V lookup: CDR1 MGHRA, CDR2 YSYEKL. V shed 3 bases and J shed 4 bases, with 9 bases lying between them. The CDR3 contains 13 residues.

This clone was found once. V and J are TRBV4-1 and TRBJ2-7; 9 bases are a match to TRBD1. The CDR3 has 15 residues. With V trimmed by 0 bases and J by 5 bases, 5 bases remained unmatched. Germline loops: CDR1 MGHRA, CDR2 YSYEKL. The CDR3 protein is CASSQEGTGRDEQYF. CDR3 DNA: TGCGCCAGCAGCCAAGAAGGGACAGGGAGAGACGAGCAGTACTTC.

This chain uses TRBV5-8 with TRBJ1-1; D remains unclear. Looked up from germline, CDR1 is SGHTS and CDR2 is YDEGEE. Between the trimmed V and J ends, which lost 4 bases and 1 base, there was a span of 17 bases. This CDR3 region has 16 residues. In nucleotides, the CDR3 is TGTGCCAGCAGCCCAGCGACGGGGAGCTGGAACACTGAAGCTTTCTTT. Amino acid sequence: CASSPATGSWNTEAFF.

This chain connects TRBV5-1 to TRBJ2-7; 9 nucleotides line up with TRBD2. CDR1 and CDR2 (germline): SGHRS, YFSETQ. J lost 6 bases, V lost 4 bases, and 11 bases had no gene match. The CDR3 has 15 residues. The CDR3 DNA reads TGCGCCAGCAGCCCCCCCATAGCGGGAGCCTCCGAGCAGTACTTC. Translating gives CASSPPIAGASEQYF. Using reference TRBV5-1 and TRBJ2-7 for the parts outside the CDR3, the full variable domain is KAGVTQTPRYLIKTRGQQVTLSCSPISGHRSVSWYQQTPGQGLQFLFEYFSETQRNKGNFPGRFSGRQFSNSRSEMNVSTLELGDSALYLCASSPPIAGASEQYFGPGTRLTVT.

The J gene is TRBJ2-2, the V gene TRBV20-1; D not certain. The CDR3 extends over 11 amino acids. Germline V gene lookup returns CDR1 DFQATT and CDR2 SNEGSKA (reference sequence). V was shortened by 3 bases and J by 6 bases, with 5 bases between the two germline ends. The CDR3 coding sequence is TGCAGTGCTAGCCATCCCGGGGAGCTGTTTTTT. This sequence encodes CSASHPGELFF.

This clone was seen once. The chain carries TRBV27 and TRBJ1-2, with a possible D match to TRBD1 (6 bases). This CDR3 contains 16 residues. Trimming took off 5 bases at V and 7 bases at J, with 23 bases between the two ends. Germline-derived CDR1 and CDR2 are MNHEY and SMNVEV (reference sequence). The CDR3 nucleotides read TGTGCCAGCAGTCCCATCCCACAGGGTCCCATGGGTGGCTACACCTTC. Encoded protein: CASSPIPQGPMGGYTF.